These 18 T cell receptor beta chains were sequenced from one sample in a study of shared clonotypes between healthy human individuals. Here immunoSEQ multiplex PCR was the method, and the copy in TCRdb shows in-frame clones only, minus some. This repertoire shows some 490,000 clones, approximately 82% found once; its top ten account for about 12%. The source material was PBMCs. These receptors were obtained from a woman between 40 and 50 years old in good health. Some clones in this sample may be carry-over from other donors' samples.

Only a few counts were recorded for this clone. The CDR3 spells CASNDGTVYGYTF. CDR3 DNA: TGTGCCAGCAACGACGGGACGGTCTATGGCTACACCTTC. The J gene is TRBJ1-2, the V gene TRBV6-6; D might be TRBD1 (5 bases). CDR1 and CDR2 from the germline V gene are MNHNY and SVGAGI (reference sequence). The CDR3 totals 13 residues. V gave up 7 bases and J gave up 4 bases, with 13 bases separating them.

V and J are TRBV11-2 and TRBJ2-2; TRBD1 aligns across 9 bases. The CDR3 length is 15 residues. The ends lost 8 bases at V and 7 bases at J; junction bases unmatched: 11. Germline CDR1 reads SGHAT; CDR2 reads FQNNGV. The CDR3 DNA is TGTGCCAGCGGATACCAACAGGGGGCTATCGGGGAGCTGTTTTTT. Translated, it gives CASGYQQGAIGELFF.

The rearrangement links TRBV28 to TRBJ2-3; D is uncertain. The CDR3 sequence is 15 residues long. Germline CDR1 reads MDHEN; CDR2 reads SYDVKM. The V end lost 6 bases, the J end lost 5 bases, and 18 bases lay between the germline ends. The CDR3 region is CASRRPDAVRDTQYF. The CDR3 region has the DNA TGTGCCAGCAGACGACCAGACGCGGTCAGAGATACGCAGTATTTT.

CDR3 region: CASSPQGLAKNIQYF. CDR3 bases: TGTGCCAGCAGCCCCCAGGGATTAGCCAAAAACATTCAGTACTTC. This chain links TRBV11-2 with TRBJ2-4, with D possibly matching TRBD1 (5 bases). This CDR3 is built from 15 residues. Germline V lookup: CDR1 SGHAT, CDR2 FQNNGV. Deletions cut 5 bases from V and 0 bases from J, with 11 bases between.

This clone was seen just once. The chain uses TRBV7-8 and TRBJ2-3; 8 positions match TRBD2. The V gene's germline CDR1 is SGHVS and CDR2 FQNEAQ. After removal of 1 base from V and 14 bases from J, the junction contained 11 bases not matched to a gene. The length of the CDR3 is 14 residues. Written as DNA, the CDR3 is TGTGCCAGCAGCTTAGGCGGCGCGAGCGGGAGAGGGTATTTT. Translation gives CASSLGGASGRGYF.

The chain recombines TRBV27 with TRBJ2-7; 12 bases map to TRBD2. Germline CDR1 MNHEY, CDR2 SMNVEV (reference sequence). V shed 5 bases, J shed 0 bases, and the junction held 14 bases outside the gene matches. CDR3 length equals 19 residues. The CDR3 is CASSPKLAGGLPSSYEQYF. As DNA, the CDR3 is TGTGCCAGCAGTCCGAAACTAGCGGGAGGCCTACCAAGCTCCTACGAGCAGTACTTC.

Here the CDR3 reads CASSLTKADTQYF. The CDR3 DNA reads TGTGCCAGCAGCTTAACGAAGGCAGATACGCAGTATTTT. The chain has TRBV7-2 and TRBJ2-3; D unresolved. Trimming shortened V by 2 bases and J by 4 bases, and 7 bases separated the two germline ends. Germline V gene data show CDR1 as SGHTA and CDR2 as FQGNSA. The length of the CDR3 is 13 residues.

This clone was recorded only once. V is TRBV30 and J is TRBJ2-7; 7 nucleotides agree with TRBD2. With V trimmed by 5 bases and J by 4 bases, 8 bases remained unmatched. The CDR3 contains 13 residues. CDR1 is GTSNPN and CDR2 is SVGIG in the germline V gene (reference sequence). CDR3 sequence reads: CAWVGRAGYEQYF. CDR3 DNA sequence: TGTGCCTGGGTTGGGAGGGCCGGATACGAGCAGTACTTC.

This clone was seen just once. CDR3 nucleotide sequence: TGTGCCAGCAGCTATGGACCCAACTATGGCTACACCTTC. It encodes CASSYGPNYGYTF. The chain uses TRBV27 and TRBJ1-2, with D hard to call. V dropped 6 bases and J dropped 2 bases, with 10 bases sitting between them. The CDR3 has 13 amino acids. From germline, CDR1 is MNHEY and CDR2 SMNVEV (reference sequence).

V gene TRBV7-9 combines with J gene TRBJ2-5, with D hard to call. V was trimmed by 1 base and J by 2 bases, leaving 5 bases between them. CDR1 and CDR2 (germline): SEHNR, FQNEAQ (reference sequence). The CDR3 totals 13 residues. This chain's CDR3 is CASSLGLQETQYF. The CDR3 nucleotides read TGTGCCAGCAGCTTAGGGTTACAAGAGACCCAGTACTTC. The complete variable domain, with remaining parts taken from reference TRBV7-9 and TRBJ2-5, reads DTGVSQNPRHKITKRGQNVTFRCDPISEHNRLYWYRQTLGQGPEFLTYFQNEAQLEKSRLLSDRFSAERPKGSFSTLEIQRTEQGDSAMYLCASSLGLQETQYFGPGTRLLVL.

Here the CDR3 DNA reads TGTGCCAGCAGCTTAGTGGGAGGCGGCTCCTACGAGCAGTACTTC. It specifies CASSLVGGGSYEQYF. The chain uses TRBV11-1 and TRBJ2-7, with D tentatively TRBD2 (6 bases). Per the germline V gene, CDR1 is SGHAT and CDR2 is FQDESV (reference sequence). V lost 1 base and J lost 0, with 10 bases in between. This CDR3 spans 15 amino acids.

This chain links TRBV10-2 with TRBJ2-5; TRBD1 matches 7 bases. This CDR3 contains 14 residues. The V gene's germline CDR1 is WSHSY and CDR2 SAAADI. With 6 bases clipped from V and 2 bases from J, the junction kept 6 bases outside the gene matches. CDR3 nucleotide sequence: TGCGCCAGCAGCCCCCGGGACAGACAAGAGACCCAGTACTTC. This translates into CASSPRDRQETQYF.

The chain recombines TRBV28 with TRBJ2-2, with 7 bases aligning to TRBD2. V dropped 6 bases and J dropped 1; count of bases not matched to a gene: 8. This CDR3 comprises 16 residues. Germline V gene sequence: CDR1 MDHEN, CDR2 SYDVKM. The chain's CDR3 is CASSHISGLNTGELFF. The DNA for the CDR3 is TGTGCCAGCAGCCACATTAGCGGGTTGAACACCGGGGAGCTGTTTTTT. The whole variable domain, remainder taken from reference TRBV28 and TRBJ2-2, is DVKVTQSSRYLVKRTGEKVFLECVQDMDHENMFWYRQDPGLGLRLIYFSYDVKMKEKGDIPEGYSVSREKKERFSLILESASTNQTSMYLCASSHISGLNTGELFFGEGSRLTVL.

The genes are TRBV5-6 and TRBJ1-1, with TRBD1 as a possible D gene (5 bases). Germline CDR1 reads SGHDT; CDR2 reads YYEEEE. Trimming pared 4 bases from V and 5 bases from J, leaving 9 bases between. The CDR3 has 12 amino acids. The CDR3 bases are TGTGCCAGCAGCCTTCCAGGGACTGAAGCTTTCTTT. This translates into CASSLPGTEAFF.

This sequence joins TRBV7-9 and TRBJ2-1; TRBD1 is a possible D gene (7 bases). The germline V gene encodes CDR1 SEHNR and CDR2 FQNEAQ (reference sequence). This CDR3 comprises 14 residues. Trimming left V 3 bases short and J 7 bases short, with 13 bases between. The CDR3 DNA follows: TGTGCCAGCAGCTTCGGCGGGACAGTTAATGAGCAGTTCTTC. Protein product: CASSFGGTVNEQFF.

As to this clone: The sample contains more than one DNA sequence encoding this CDR3. The genes are TRBV28 and TRBJ2-7; 10 bases match TRBD1. J gave up 2 bases and V 4 bases, and 2 bases lay outside the gene matches. The CDR3 spans 14 residues. Germline assignment: CDR1 MDHEN and CDR2 SYDVKM. CDR3 residues: CASSSGQGPYEQYF. CDR3 nucleotide sequence: TGTGCCAGCAGTTCGGGACAGGGGCCCTACGAGCAGTACTTC.

As DNA, the CDR3 is TGCGCCAGCAGCCAATTTCGACAGCAGACCCAGATGGTCTACGAGCAGTACTTC. Protein: CASSQFRQQTQMVYEQYF. The chain links TRBV4-3 to TRBJ2-5; possible D gene TRBD1, 5 bases. Judging by the DNA end, TRBJ2-7 fits better; the J call may be wrong. CDR1 is LGHNA, CDR2 YSLEER, per germline. This CDR3 is 18 amino acids long.

This clone showed up just a few times. V usage is TRBV18 and J usage is TRBJ2-5; D perhaps matches TRBD1 (5 bases). CDR1 and CDR2 (germline): KGHSH, LQKENI. Trimming stripped 6 bases from V and 1 base from J, with 12 bases between. The CDR3 is 14 amino acids. CDR3 nucleotide sequence: TGTGCCAGCTCCCCTACTGACAGCCAAGAGACCCAGTACTTC. Protein product: CASSPTDSQETQYF.